The table lists the clone carrying this T cell receptor (beta chain) with many counts. Its antigen is still unknown. Here the CDR3 omits its conserved ending phenylalanine or tryptophan, so a read error is the likely source. No DNA is shown, since the ends of the CDR3 on it are uncertain; the CDR3 is the one TCRdb lists. This record comes from a study of T-cell reconstitution after alpha-beta-depleted transplantation in children. The library targeted TCRbeta and was prepared with unique molecular identifiers. TCRdb re-derived calls from the PCR reads in MiXCR, one entry per CDR3 protein. The table lists some 9,700 distinct CDR3 sequences, roughly 13% of them singletons. The CDR3 is 11 residues long, counting both termini. Per germline, CDR1 KGHSH and CDR2 LQKENI. The study's findings and limits: Roughly two months post-transplant, alpha-beta T cells reportedly originated from several hundred graft clones that had expanded. The origin of high day-60 TCRbeta diversity in some patients lay in surviving recipient T cells and thymic progenitors.

The sample was PBMCs, mostly from graft donor cells, taken 60 days after TCRalphabeta/CD19-depleted stem cell transplant. This chain links TRBV18 with TRBJ2-7; TRBD1, the table's D call, was not compared with the DNA. This TCR was sampled from a male patient aged 5 to 17 who had a stem cell transplant for acute lymphoblastic leukemia, so the T cells may come from the graft donor. The CDR3: CASSQPGQVAL.